This T cell receptor beta chain appears in the sequencing data of a study of identical twins. Broader study findings: Among monozygotic twins, out-of-frame TCR alpha sharing exceeded what models predicted. Findings came from cross-sectional statistics, without long-term follow-up of donors. High-abundance cord blood beta clonotypes had fewer insertions; memory repertoires showed none.

The V gene lost 3 bases and the J gene lost 0 bases, with 11 bases spanning the gap. The CDR3 is 15 residues long. Germline assignment: CDR1 LNHDA and CDR2 SQIVND (reference sequence). TCRdb processed the 5' RACE reads anew with MiXCR; each CDR3 protein has one entry. Found here are 1.5 million or so distinct CDR3 sequences, 32% of them singletons; the top ten hold approximately 0.29%. Everyone who gave samples was a healthy Caucasian. About this clonotype: Its specificity is unknown.

This rearrangement joins TRBV19 to TRBJ1-1; the D gene is possibly TRBD1 (6 bases). This TCR derives from a newborn girl in good health. The sample taken for sequencing was cord blood. As DNA, the CDR3 is TGTGCCAGTAGTATCACCGGACAGATGAACACTGAAGCTTTCTTT. It yields the protein CASSITGQMNTEAFF.